These T cell receptor beta chains were read from a single sample in a study of T cells in Graves' hyperthyroidism and ophthalmopathy. TCRdb itself ran the multiplex PCR reads through MiXCR, one entry per CDR3 protein. The data contain 350,000 or so distinct CDR3 sequences, roughly a fifth of them singletons. The sequenced sample was blood. The receptor source for this set is a woman between 45 and 60 years old with Graves' hyperthyroidism. CDR3s include the opening cysteine and the closing phenylalanine or tryptophan. The D gene is left open where the match is weak. Some rows mark clone size as missing; the rest say once, few, many or name a class of expanded clone.

clone_size: few; d_call: TRBD2; v_call: TRBV5-1; j_call: TRBJ2-1; cdr3_aa: CASSPGGYVNEQFF; cdr3_nt: TGCGCCAGCAGCCCGGGGGGGTATGTAAATGAGCAGTTCTTC
clone_size: .; d_call: .; v_call: TRBV25-1; j_call: TRBJ2-2; cdr3_aa: CASSQKGWSTGELFF; cdr3_nt: TGTGCCAGCAGTCAAAAGGGGTGGAGCACCGGGGAGCTGTTTTTT
clone_size: once; d_call: TRBD2; v_call: TRBV6-2/TRBV6-3; j_call: TRBJ2-3; cdr3_aa: CASSYGRGAITDTQYF; cdr3_nt: TGTGCCAGCAGTTATGGGCGGGGGGCGATCACAGATACGCAGTATTTT
clone_size: few; d_call: .; v_call: TRBV6-1; j_call: TRBJ1-1; cdr3_aa: CASSDRSSANTEAFF; cdr3_nt: TGTGCCAGCAGTGACAGGAGCTCGGCGAACACTGAAGCTTTCTTT
clone_size: many; d_call: TRBD1; v_call: TRBV7-3; j_call: TRBJ2-2; cdr3_aa: CASSSQGAQPGELFF; cdr3_nt: TGTGCCAGCAGCTCACAGGGGGCGCAGCCCGGGGAGCTGTTTTTT
clone_size: .; d_call: TRBD1; v_call: TRBV12-3/TRBV12-4; j_call: TRBJ1-6; cdr3_aa: CASRPGQGSPLHF; cdr3_nt: TGTGCCAGCAGACCCGGACAGGGATCACCCCTCCACTTT
clone_size: few; d_call: TRBD2; v_call: TRBV10-3; j_call: TRBJ2-2; cdr3_aa: CAIRGNNAGAGELFF; cdr3_nt: TGTGCCATCAGGGGTAACAACGCGGGGGCCGGGGAGCTGTTTTTT
clone_size: many; d_call: .; v_call: TRBV7-9; j_call: TRBJ2-3; cdr3_aa: CASSFQGSTDTQYF; cdr3_nt: TGTGCCAGCAGCTTCCAGGGAAGCACAGATACGCAGTATTTT
clone_size: many; d_call: .; v_call: TRBV6-6; j_call: TRBJ1-1; cdr3_aa: CASSYRSPRDTEAFF; cdr3_nt: TGTGCCAGCAGTTACCGATCTCCTCGGGACACTGAAGCTTTCTTT
clone_size: many; d_call: .; v_call: TRBV6-1; j_call: TRBJ1-4; cdr3_aa: CASSQPGQANEKLFF; cdr3_nt: TGTGCCAGCAGCCAACCGGGACAAGCAAATGAAAAACTGTTTTTT
clone_size: many; d_call: TRBD1; v_call: TRBV24-1; j_call: TRBJ1-1; cdr3_aa: CATSDGTGGVRNTEAFF; cdr3_nt: TGTGCCACCAGTGACGGAACAGGGGGAGTAAGGAACACTGAAGCTTTCTTT
clone_size: few; d_call: TRBD1; v_call: TRBV29-1; j_call: TRBJ1-3; cdr3_aa: CSVGRDRGISGNTIYF; cdr3_nt: TGCAGCGTTGGCCGGGACAGGGGAATCTCTGGAAACACCATATATTTT
clone_size: many; d_call: TRBD1; v_call: TRBV3-1; j_call: TRBJ2-7; cdr3_aa: CASSDRDRSSYEQYF; cdr3_nt: TGTGCCAGCAGCGACCGGGACAGAAGCTCCTACGAGCAGTACTTC
clone_size: .; d_call: TRBD1; v_call: TRBV28; j_call: TRBJ2-1; cdr3_aa: CASSLSGTGGYNEQFF; cdr3_nt: TGTGCCAGCAGTTTATCGGGGACAGGGGGCTACAATGAGCAGTTCTTC